The clone carrying this T cell receptor (beta chain) appeared a few times. The antigen remains undetermined. Each donor gave 9.5 to 10 milliliters of peripheral blood. No fewer than 6 million PBMCs went into each sample. Then a second PCR, running roughly 7 to 11 cycles, was carried out with a sample-barcoded 5' primer and a J-beta primer mix. One entry per CDR3 protein, called by TCRdb with MiXCR from the 5' RACE reads. Found here are a few hundred thousand distinct CDR3 sequences, roughly 29% of them singletons; the top ten hold approximately 30%. This entry comes from a study of blood T cells in healthy people across ages. J lost 5 bases, V lost 4 bases, and 13 bases had no gene match. CDR3 length equals 16 residues. Germline CDR1 reads LNHNV; CDR2 reads YYDKDF (reference sequence). Study-wide points: Observed TCR beta diversity per million T cells went down as age went up. This fall followed a roughly linear course with age. More naive CD4+ cells and higher diversity marked long-lived donors relative to aged donors.

Input material: blood. The chain links TRBV15 to TRBJ2-5; 7 bases fit TRBD1. This sequence originates from a woman in her 70s in good health. CDR3 in amino acids: CATSIYSGGDEETQYF. The CDR3 coding sequence is TGTGCCACCAGCATTTATTCAGGGGGTGACGAGGAGACCCAGTACTTC.